This paragraph covers one T cell receptor beta chain sequence. Antigen specificity is unknown. This entry comes from a study of cytomegalovirus exposure and HLA in healthy donors. Both 60 Vbeta primers and 13 Jbeta primers went into the PCR. This table comes from immunoSEQ multiplex PCR, and its TCRdb copy is limited to in-frame clones, with some not included. This sample yields 170,000 or so clones, of which roughly 77% are seen a single time; 1% belongs to the top ten. The study's findings and limits: In a later analysis, DRB1 alleles had the most associated TCRs; HLA-C alleles the fewest. Investigators reported around 150 TCR beta chains as tied to cytomegalovirus.

The donors gave bone marrow, and they were healthy. Per germline, CDR1 KGHSH and CDR2 LQKENI. V dropped 4 bases and J dropped 0 bases, with 9 bases sitting between them. This CDR3 has 14 residues. Sequencing was carried out using PBMCs. This rearrangement joins TRBV18 to TRBJ1-1, with D perhaps matching TRBD1 (6 bases). The TCR originated in a woman aged 50 to 65 in good health and CMV-seropositive. This CDR3 is CASSLQGLNTEAFF. The DNA of the CDR3 is TGTGCCAGCTCACTGCAGGGGCTGAACACTGAAGCTTTCTTT.